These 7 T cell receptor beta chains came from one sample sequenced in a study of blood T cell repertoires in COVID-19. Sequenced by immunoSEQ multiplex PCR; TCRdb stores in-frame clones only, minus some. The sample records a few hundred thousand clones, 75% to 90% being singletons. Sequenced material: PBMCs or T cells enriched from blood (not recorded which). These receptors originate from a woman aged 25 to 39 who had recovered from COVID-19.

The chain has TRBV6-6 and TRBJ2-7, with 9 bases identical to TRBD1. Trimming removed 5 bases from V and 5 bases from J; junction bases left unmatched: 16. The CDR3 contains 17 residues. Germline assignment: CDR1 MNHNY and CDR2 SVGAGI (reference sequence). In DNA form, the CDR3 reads TGTGCCAGCAGTCCGTCCCGGGACAGGGTGTTTAGGAACGAGCAGTACTTC. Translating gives CASSPSRDRVFRNEQYF.

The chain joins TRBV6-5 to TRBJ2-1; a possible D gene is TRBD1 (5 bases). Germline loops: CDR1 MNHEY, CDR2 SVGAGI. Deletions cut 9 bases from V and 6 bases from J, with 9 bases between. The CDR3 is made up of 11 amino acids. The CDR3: CASRQLNEQFF. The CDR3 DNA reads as TGTGCCAGTAGACAGCTCAATGAGCAGTTCTTC.

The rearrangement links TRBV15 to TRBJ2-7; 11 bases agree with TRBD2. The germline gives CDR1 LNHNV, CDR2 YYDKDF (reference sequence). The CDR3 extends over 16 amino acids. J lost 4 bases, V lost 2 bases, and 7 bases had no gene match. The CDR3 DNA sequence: TGTGCCACCAGCAGAAGGGGACTAGCGGCGCGATACGAGCAGTACTTC. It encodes CATSRRGLAARYEQYF.

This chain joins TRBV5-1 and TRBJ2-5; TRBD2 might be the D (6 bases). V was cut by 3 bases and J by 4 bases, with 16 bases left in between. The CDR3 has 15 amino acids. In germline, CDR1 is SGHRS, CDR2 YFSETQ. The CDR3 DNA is TGCGCCAGCAGCTCTGGGGGACTCCCCCGAGAGACCCAGTACTTC. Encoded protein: CASSSGGLPRETQYF. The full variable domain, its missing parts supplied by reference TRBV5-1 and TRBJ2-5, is KAGVTQTPRYLIKTRGQQVTLSCSPISGHRSVSWYQQTPGQGLQFLFEYFSETQRNKGNFPGRFSGRQFSNSRSEMNVSTLELGDSALYLCASSSGGLPRETQYFGPGTRLLVL.

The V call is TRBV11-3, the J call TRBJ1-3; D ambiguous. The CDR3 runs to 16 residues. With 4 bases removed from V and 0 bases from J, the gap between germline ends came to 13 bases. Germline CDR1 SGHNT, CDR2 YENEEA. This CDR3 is CASSSQAAGSGNTIYF. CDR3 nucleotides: TGTGCCAGCAGCTCCCAGGCAGCGGGCTCTGGAAACACCATATATTTT.

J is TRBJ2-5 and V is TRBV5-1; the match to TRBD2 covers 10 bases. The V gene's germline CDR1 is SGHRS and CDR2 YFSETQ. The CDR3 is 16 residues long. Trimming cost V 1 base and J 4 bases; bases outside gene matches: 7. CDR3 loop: CASSLRVAGGIETQYF. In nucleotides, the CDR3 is TGCGCCAGCAGCTTGAGAGTAGCGGGGGGCATAGAGACCCAGTACTTC.

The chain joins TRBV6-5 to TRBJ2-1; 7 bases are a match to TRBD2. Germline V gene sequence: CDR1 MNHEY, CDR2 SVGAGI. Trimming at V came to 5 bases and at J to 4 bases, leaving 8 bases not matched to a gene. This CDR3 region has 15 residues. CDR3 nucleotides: TGTGCCAGCAGTCGGCGAGCGGGGCAATACAATGAGCAGTTCTTC. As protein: CASSRRAGQYNEQFF.